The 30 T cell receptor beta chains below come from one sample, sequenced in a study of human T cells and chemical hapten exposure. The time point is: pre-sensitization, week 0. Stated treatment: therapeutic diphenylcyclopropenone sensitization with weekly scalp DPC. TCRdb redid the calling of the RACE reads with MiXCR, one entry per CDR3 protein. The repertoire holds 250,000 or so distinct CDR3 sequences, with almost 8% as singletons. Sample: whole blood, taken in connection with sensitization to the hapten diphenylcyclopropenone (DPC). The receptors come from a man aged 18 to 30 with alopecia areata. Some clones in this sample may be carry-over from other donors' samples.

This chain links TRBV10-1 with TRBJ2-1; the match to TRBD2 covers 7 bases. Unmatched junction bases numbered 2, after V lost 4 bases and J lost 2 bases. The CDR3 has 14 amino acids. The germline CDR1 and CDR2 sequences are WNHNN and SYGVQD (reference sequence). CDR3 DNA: TGCGCCAGCAGTGTAGCGGGCGCCTACAATGAGCAGTTCTTC. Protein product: CASSVAGAYNEQFF.

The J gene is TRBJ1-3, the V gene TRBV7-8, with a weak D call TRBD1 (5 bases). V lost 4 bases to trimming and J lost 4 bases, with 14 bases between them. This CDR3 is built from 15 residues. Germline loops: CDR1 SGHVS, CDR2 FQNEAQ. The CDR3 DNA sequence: TGTGCCAGCAGCTCCCGGGGGGAATGGGGAAACACCATATATTTT. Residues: CASSSRGEWGNTIYF.

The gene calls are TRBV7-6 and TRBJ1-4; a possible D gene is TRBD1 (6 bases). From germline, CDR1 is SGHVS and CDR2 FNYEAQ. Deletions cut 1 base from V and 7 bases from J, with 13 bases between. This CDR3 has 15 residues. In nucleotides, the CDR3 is TGTGCCAGCAGCTTAGAGGCCGGGGGGGCTGAAAAACTGTTTTTT. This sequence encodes CASSLEAGGAEKLFF. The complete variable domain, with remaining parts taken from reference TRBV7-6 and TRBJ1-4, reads GAGVSQSPRYKVTKRGQDVALRCDPISGHVSLYWYRQALGQGPEFLTYFNYEAQQDKSGLPNDRFSAERPEGSISTLTIQRTEQRDSAMYRCASSLEAGGAEKLFFGSGTQLSVL.

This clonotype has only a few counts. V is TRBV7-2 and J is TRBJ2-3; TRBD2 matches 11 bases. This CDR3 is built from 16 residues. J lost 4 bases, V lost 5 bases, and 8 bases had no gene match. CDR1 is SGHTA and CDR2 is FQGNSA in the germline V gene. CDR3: CASSPVAGGAPDTQYF. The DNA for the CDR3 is TGTGCCAGCAGCCCCGTAGCGGGGGGGGCCCCAGATACGCAGTATTTT. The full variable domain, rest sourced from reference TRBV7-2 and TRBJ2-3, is GAGVSQSPSNKVTEKGKDVELRCDPISGHTALYWYRQSLGQGLEFLIYFQGNSAPDKSGLPSDRFSAERTGGSVSTLTIQRTQQEDSAVYLCASSPVAGGAPDTQYFGPGTRLTVL.

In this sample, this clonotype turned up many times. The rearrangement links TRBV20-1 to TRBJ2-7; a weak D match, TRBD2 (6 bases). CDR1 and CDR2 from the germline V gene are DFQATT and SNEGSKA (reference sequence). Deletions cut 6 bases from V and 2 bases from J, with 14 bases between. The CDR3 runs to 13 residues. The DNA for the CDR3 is TGCAGTGCCTGGGACTTTGGGCCCTACGAGCAGTACTTC. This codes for CSAWDFGPYEQYF.

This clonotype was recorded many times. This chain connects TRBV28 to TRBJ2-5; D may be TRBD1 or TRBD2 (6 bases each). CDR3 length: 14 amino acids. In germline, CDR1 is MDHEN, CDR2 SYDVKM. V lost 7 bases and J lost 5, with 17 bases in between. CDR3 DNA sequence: TGTGCCAGCACCGGGGGCCTCCCGCTGGAGACCCAGTACTTC. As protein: CASTGGLPLETQYF. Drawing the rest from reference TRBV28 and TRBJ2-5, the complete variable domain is DVKVTQSSRYLVKRTGEKVFLECVQDMDHENMFWYRQDPGLGLRLIYFSYDVKMKEKGDIPEGYSVSREKKERFSLILESASTNQTSMYLCASTGGLPLETQYFGPGTRLLVL.

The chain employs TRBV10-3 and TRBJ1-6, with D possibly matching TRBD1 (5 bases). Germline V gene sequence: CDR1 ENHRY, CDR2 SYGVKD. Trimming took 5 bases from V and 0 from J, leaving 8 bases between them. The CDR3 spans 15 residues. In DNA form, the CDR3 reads TGTGCCATCAGTAACAGGAGCTCCTATAATTCACCCCTCCACTTT. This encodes CAISNRSSYNSPLHF.

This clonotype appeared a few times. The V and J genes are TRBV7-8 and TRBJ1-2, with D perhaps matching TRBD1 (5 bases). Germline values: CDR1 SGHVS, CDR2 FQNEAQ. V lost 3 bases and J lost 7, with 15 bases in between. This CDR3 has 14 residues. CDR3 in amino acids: CASSFRDPYSGYTF. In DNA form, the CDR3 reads TGTGCCAGCAGCTTTCGGGACCCTTACTCTGGCTACACCTTC.

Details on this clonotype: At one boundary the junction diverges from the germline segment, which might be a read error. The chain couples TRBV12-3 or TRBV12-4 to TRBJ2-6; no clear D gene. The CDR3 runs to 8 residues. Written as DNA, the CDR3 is TGTGCCAGCAGTTTTGGCGATTTC. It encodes CASSFGDF.

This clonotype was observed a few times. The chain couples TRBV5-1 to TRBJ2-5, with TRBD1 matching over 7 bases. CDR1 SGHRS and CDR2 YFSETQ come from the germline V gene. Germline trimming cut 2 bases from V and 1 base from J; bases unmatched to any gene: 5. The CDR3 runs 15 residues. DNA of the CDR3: TGCGCCAGCAGCTTCGCCGGGACAGCCCAAGAGACCCAGTACTTC. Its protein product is CASSFAGTAQETQYF.

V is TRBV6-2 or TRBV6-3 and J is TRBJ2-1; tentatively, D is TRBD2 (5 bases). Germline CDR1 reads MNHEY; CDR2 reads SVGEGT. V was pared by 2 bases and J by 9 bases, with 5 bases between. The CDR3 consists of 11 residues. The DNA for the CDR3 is TGTGCCAGCAGTTACGGGAGTGAGCAGTTCTTC. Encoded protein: CASSYGSEQFF.

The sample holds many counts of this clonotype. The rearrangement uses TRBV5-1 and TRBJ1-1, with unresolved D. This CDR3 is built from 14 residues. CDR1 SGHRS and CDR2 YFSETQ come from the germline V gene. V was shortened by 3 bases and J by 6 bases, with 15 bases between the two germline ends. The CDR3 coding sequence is TGCGCCAGCAGCTCGGGCCCCTCCTCAGCTGAAGCTTTCTTT. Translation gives CASSSGPSSAEAFF.

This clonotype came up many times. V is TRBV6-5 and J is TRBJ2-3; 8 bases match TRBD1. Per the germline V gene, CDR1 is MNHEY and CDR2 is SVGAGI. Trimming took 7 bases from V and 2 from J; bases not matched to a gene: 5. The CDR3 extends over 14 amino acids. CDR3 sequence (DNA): TGTGCCAGCACTCCAGGGGGCCACACAGATACGCAGTATTTT. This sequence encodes CASTPGGHTDTQYF.

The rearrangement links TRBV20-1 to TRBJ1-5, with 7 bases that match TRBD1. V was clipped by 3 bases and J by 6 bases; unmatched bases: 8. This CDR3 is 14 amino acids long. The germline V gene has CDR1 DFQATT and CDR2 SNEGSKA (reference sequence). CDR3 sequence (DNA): TGCAGTGCTAGGCCTGCAGGGGGTGGTCAGCCCCAGCATTTT. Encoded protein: CSARPAGGGQPQHF.

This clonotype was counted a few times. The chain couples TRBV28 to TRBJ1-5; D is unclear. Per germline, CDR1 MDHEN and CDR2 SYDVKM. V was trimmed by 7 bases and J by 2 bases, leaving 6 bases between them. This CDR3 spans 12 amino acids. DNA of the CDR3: TGTGCCAGCACCGAGGGCAATCAGCCCCAGCATTTT. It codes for CASTEGNQPQHF.

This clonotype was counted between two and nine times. CDR3 DNA sequence: TGTGCCAGCAGCATACAGGCAGACCAAGAGACCCAGTACTTC. Its protein product is CASSIQADQETQYF. The V call is TRBV7-2, the J call TRBJ2-5; D possibly corresponds to TRBD1 (5 bases). This CDR3 spans 14 amino acids. Germline V gives CDR1 SGHTA, CDR2 FQGNSA. The V and J ends lost 5 bases and 0 bases respectively, with 10 bases between them.

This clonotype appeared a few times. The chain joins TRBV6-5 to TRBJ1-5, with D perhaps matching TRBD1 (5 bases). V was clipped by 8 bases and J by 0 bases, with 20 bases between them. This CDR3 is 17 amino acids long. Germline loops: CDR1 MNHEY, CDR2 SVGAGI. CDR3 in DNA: TGTGCCAGCTCAAGAGGGGCTGGAGTAGTTAGCAATCAGCCCCAGCATTTT. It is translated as CASSRGAGVVSNQPQHF.

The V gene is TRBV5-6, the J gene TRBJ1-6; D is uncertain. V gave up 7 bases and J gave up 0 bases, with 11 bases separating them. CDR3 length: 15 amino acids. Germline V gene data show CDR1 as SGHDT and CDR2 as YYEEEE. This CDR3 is CASVSGVSYNSPLHF. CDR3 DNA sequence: TGTGCCAGCGTCTCCGGAGTCTCCTATAATTCACCCCTCCACTTT.

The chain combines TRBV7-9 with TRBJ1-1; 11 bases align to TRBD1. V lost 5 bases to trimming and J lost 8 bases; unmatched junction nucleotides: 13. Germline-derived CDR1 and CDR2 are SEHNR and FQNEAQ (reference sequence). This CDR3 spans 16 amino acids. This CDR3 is CASSRGQGVSIIEAFF. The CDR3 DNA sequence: TGTGCCAGCAGCCGGGGACAGGGGGTGTCTATTATAGAAGCTTTCTTT.

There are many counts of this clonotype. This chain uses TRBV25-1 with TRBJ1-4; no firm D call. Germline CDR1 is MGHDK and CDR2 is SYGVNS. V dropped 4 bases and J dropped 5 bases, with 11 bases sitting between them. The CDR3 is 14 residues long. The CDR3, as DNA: TGTGCCAGCAGTGGAGGCGGAGGGAATGAAAAACTGTTTTTT. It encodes CASSGGGGNEKLFF.

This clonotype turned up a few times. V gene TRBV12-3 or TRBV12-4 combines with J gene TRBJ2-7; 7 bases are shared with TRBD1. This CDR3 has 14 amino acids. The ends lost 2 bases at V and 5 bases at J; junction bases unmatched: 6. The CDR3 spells CASSLRQGTDEQYF. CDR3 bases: TGTGCCAGCAGTTTAAGACAGGGCACCGACGAGCAGTACTTC.

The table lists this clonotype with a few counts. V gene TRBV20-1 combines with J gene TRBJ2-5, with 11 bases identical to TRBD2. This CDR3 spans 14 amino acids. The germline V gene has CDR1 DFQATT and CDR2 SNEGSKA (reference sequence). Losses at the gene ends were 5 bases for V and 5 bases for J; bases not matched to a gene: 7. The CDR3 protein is CSAGSTSGAETQYF. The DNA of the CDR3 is TGCAGTGCTGGCTCGACTAGCGGGGCCGAGACCCAGTACTTC.

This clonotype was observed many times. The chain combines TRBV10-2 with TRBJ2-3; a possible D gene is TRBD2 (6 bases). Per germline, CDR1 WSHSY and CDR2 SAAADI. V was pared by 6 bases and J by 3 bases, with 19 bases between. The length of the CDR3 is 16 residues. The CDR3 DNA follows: TGCGCCAGCAGGGCGGGACCAGAAGCAAGTACAGATACGCAGTATTTT. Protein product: CASRAGPEASTDTQYF.

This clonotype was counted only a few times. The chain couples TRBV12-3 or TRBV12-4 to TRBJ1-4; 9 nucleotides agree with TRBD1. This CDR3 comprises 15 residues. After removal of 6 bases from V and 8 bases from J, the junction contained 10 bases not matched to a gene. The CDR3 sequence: CASRPAGTGTEKLFF. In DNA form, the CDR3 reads TGTGCCAGCAGGCCAGCCGGGACAGGGACGGAAAAACTGTTTTTT.

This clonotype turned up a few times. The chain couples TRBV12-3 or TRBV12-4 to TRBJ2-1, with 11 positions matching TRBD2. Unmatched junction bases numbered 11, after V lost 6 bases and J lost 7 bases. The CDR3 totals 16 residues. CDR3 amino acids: CASSRSTSGDRNEQFF. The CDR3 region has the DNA TGTGCCAGCAGCCGGTCGACTAGCGGGGACCGGAATGAGCAGTTCTTC.

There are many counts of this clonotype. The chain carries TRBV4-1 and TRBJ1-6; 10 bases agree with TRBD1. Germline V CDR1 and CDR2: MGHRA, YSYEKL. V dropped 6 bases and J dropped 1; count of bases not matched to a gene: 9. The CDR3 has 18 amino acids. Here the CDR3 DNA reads TGCGCCAGCAGTCTCCGGGACAGGGGTATATCCTATAATTCACCCCTCCACTTT. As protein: CASSLRDRGISYNSPLHF.

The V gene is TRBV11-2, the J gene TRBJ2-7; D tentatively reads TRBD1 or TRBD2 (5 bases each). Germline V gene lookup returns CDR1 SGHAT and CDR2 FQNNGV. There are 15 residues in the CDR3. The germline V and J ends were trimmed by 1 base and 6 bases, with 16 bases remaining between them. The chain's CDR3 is CASSLALGRRAEQYF. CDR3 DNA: TGTGCCAGCAGCTTAGCACTGGGACGAAGGGCCGAGCAGTACTTC. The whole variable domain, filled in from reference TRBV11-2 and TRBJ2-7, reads EAGVAQSPRYKIIEKRQSVAFWCNPISGHATLYWYQQILGQGPKLLIQFQNNGVVDDSQLPKDRFSAERLKGVDSTLKIQPAKLEDSAVYLCASSLALGRRAEQYFGPGTRLTVT.

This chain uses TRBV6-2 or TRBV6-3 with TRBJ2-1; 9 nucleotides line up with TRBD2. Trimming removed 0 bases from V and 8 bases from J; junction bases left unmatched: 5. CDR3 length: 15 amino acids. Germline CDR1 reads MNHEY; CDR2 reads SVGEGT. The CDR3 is CASSYSGTSIYEQFF. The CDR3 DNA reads TGTGCCAGCAGTTACTCAGGGACTAGCATCTATGAGCAGTTCTTC.

The CDR3 sequence: CASSVDGRTNEKLFF. CDR3 DNA: TGTGCCAGCAGCGTAGACGGGCGGACTAATGAAAAACTGTTTTTT. The chain carries TRBV9 and TRBJ1-4; D ambiguous. Trimming removed 0 bases at V and 2 bases at J, with 8 bases between. Germline CDR1 SGDLS, CDR2 YYNGEE. The CDR3 loop spans 15 amino acids.

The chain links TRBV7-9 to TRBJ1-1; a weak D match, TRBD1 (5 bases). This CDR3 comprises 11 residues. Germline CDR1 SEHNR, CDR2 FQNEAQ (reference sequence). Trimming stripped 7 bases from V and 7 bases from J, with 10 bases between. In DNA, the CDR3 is TGTGCCAGCACGAGAGGGGATGAAGCTTTCTTT. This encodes CASTRGDEAFF.